One and the same sample provided the 3 T cell receptor beta chains below, sequenced in a study of T cells in Graves' hyperthyroidism and ophthalmopathy. Amplification yielded TCR beta CDR3 regions, with RNA transcripts as the source. With the HTBI primer set, the TCR CDR3 went through a first round of RT-PCR. From the multiplex PCR reads, TCRdb called clonotypes with MiXCR, one entry per CDR3 protein. This repertoire shows about 290,000 distinct CDR3 sequences, roughly an eighth found once; its top ten account for roughly 8.2%. The sample comprised blood. These receptors all come from a middle-aged woman with Graves' hyperthyroidism.

This clonotype was counted at least ten times. The chain links TRBV29-1 to TRBJ2-3, with D unclear. Germline V lookup: CDR1 SQVTM, CDR2 ANQGSEA. The CDR3 is made up of 11 amino acids. The V gene lost 6 bases and the J gene lost 2 bases, with 6 bases spanning the gap. The CDR3 sequence is CSVTATDTQYF. The CDR3 DNA sequence: TGCAGCGTAACAGCCACAGATACGCAGTATTTT.

This clonotype was picked up many times. The V and J genes are TRBV28 and TRBJ1-1; D remains ambiguous. The germline V gene encodes CDR1 MDHEN and CDR2 SYDVKM. V lost 2 bases, J lost 4 bases, and 2 bases lay in between. The CDR3 sequence is 11 residues long. This CDR3 is CASSLATEAFF. CDR3 bases: TGTGCCAGCAGTTTAGCCACTGAAGCTTTCTTT. The full variable domain, rest sourced from reference TRBV28 and TRBJ1-1, is DVKVTQSSRYLVKRTGEKVFLECVQDMDHENMFWYRQDPGLGLRLIYFSYDVKMKEKGDIPEGYSVSREKKERFSLILESASTNQTSMYLCASSLATEAFFGQGTRLTVV.

The chain couples TRBV4-1 to TRBJ1-3; 7 bases are shared with TRBD1. Germline-derived CDR1 and CDR2 are MGHRA and YSYEKL. The CDR3 spans 15 residues. J gave up 4 bases and V 0 bases, and 3 bases lay outside the gene matches. DNA of the CDR3: TGCGCCAGCAGCCAAGAAGGGACAGTCGGAAACACCATATATTTT. It specifies CASSQEGTVGNTIYF.